This record covers a single T cell receptor beta chain. The antigen is unknown. The data originate from a study of cytomegalovirus exposure and HLA in healthy donors. Overall study results and limits: A later examination showed that TCR association rates differed by HLA locus, with DRB1 most and HLA-C fewest. The study put under 200 TCR beta chains on its list as cytomegalovirus-associated.

The PCR had 60 Vbeta and 13 Jbeta primers. Repertoires were generated with immunoSEQ multiplex PCR, while TCRdb's copy carries only in-frame clones and drops some. The sample consists of some 110,000 clones, about 80% of them appearing once. This receptor was taken from a man in his sixties in good health and CMV-seropositive. Sequencing used PBMCs.

CDR3 coding DNA: TGTGCCAGCAGTCGGCCCTTCGCGGGGGATTCCGAGCAGTACTTC. Encoded protein: CASSRPFAGDSEQYF. The rearrangement joins TRBV6-5 to TRBJ2-5, with 7 bases lining up with TRBD2. TRBJ2-7 matches the DNA end more closely, so the J call is doubtful. This CDR3 is built from 15 residues. CDR1 and CDR2 (germline): MNHEY, SVGAGI.